The sequence of this TCR beta chain was determined in a study of blood T cell repertoires in COVID-19. Overall study context: The analysed material was cDNA or gDNA that came from T cells, B-cell-depleted T cells, or PBMCs.

Authors' data handling: Quantification of nucleated cells was approximated via reference gene primer amplification. Sequencing was performed with immunoSEQ multiplex PCR; in TCRdb, only in-frame clones are kept and a portion is missing. V, J and clone size reflect that table, while D and trimming were determined from the DNA. The sample contains some 120,000 clones, almost 90% of which appear only once. Germline V gene data show CDR1 as MNHEY and CDR2 as SMNVEV (reference sequence). V lost 6 bases and J 7 bases, leaving 18 bases between the germline ends. The CDR3 consists of 14 residues. Sequencing was done on a sample of peripheral blood. V gene TRBV27 combines with J gene TRBJ1-1; D gene unclear. This sequence was found in a woman aged 45-59 years with active or convalescent COVID-19. CDR3 in amino acids: CASSLIPGKLEAFF. The CDR3 DNA sequence: TGTGCCAGCAGCTTAATACCCGGGAAGCTTGAAGCTTTCTTT.